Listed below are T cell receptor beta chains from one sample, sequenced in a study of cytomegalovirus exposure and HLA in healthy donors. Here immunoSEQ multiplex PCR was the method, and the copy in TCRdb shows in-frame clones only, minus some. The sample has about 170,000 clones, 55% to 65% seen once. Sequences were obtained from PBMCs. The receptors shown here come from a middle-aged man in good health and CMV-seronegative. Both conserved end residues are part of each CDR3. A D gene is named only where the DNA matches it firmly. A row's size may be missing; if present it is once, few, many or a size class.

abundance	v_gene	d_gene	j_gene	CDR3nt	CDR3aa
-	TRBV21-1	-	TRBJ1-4	TGTGCCAGCAGCACTCGGCAGGTTAATGAAAAACTGTTTTTT	CASSTRQVNEKLFF
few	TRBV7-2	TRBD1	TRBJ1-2	TGTGCCAGCAGCCAAGACAGGGGCGACCACTATGGCTACACCTTC	CASSQDRGDHYGYTF
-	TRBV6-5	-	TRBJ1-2	TGTGCCAGCAGGGAGGGGTTCATAGGCTACACCTTC	CASREGFIGYTF
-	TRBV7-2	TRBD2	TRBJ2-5	TGTGCCAGCAGCTCCCCGGGACTAGCGGGGGGGCAGGGCCAAGAGACCCAGTACTTC	CASSSPGLAGGQGQETQYF
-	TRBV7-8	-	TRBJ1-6	TGTGCCAGCAGCTTAGTTACTGAAAATTCACCCCTCCACTTT	CASSLVTENSPLHF
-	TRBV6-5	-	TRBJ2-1	TGTGCCGCCGCAAGAGGGCAGGGGTACAATGAGCAGTTCTTC	CAAARGQGYNEQFF
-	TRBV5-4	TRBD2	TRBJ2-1	TGTGCCAGCAGCTTGGCGGGGGGGCGCAACAATGAGCAGTTCTTC	CASSLAGGRNNEQFF
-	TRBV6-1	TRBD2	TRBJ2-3	TGTGCCAGCAGTGTTGTTAGCGGGGCCATCGATACGCAGTATTTT	CASSVVSGAIDTQYF
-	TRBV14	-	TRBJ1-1	TGTGCCAGCAGCCCACAGTTGAACACTGAAGCTTTCTTT	CASSPQLNTEAFF
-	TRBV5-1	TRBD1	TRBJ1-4	TGCGCCAGCAGCTTGGCAGGGGGTAATGAAAAACTGTTTTTT	CASSLAGGNEKLFF
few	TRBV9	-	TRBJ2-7	TGTGCCAGCAGCGAAAGGGACAACTACGAGCAGTACTTC	CASSERDNYEQYF
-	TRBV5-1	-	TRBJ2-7	TGCGCCAGCAGCTATACAGGGGGGGCCTACGAGCAGTACTTC	CASSYTGGAYEQYF
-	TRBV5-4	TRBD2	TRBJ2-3	TGTGCCAGCAGCTTGTGGCGGGGGGGGCCAGATACGCAGTATTTT	CASSLWRGGPDTQYF
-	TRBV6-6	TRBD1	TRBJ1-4	TGTGCCAGCAACCCGGGACAGGGGGCTGAAAAACTGTTTTTT	CASNPGQGAEKLFF
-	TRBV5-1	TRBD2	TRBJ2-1	TGCGCCAACGGACTAGCGGGGGACTACAATGAGCAGTTCTTC	CANGLAGDYNEQFF
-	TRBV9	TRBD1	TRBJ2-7	TGTGCCAGCAGCGTAGGGGACAGCCGGGACGAGCAGTACTTC	CASSVGDSRDEQYF
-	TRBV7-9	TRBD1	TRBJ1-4	TGTGCCAGCAGCTCCGGACAGGGGGGGGAAAAACTGTTTTTT	CASSSGQGGEKLFF
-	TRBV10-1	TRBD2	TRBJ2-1	TGCGCCAACACGGTTACTAGCGGAGTTTACAATGAGCAGTTCTTC	CANTVTSGVYNEQFF
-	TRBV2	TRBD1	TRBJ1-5	TGTGCCAGCAGTGTTTTCCGGACAGGGGGTAATCAGCCCCAGCATTTT	CASSVFRTGGNQPQHF
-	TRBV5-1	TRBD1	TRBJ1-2	TGCGCCAGCAGCCCACGGCGACAGGGCAGAAACTATGGCTACACCTTC	CASSPRRQGRNYGYTF
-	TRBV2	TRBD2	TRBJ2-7	TGTGCCAGCAGAGGGGGCGGGACTAGCTACTACGAGCAGTACTTC	CASRGGGTSYYEQYF
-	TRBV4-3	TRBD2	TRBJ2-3	TGCGCCAGCAGCCTCGGTAGCGGGAGGACGGGAGATACGCAGTATTTT	CASSLGSGRTGDTQYF